This T cell receptor beta chain appears in the sequencing data of a study of graft-versus-host responses after intestinal transplantation. Study details: Following induction with anti-thymocyte globulin, all recipients were given tacrolimus and steroids for about three years.

General observations from the study: GvH clones occurred in recipient marrow; some first appeared in ileum or blood. Early after transplant, HvG declines were associated with peak levels of circulating GvH clones.

The data were produced by immunoSEQ multiplex PCR, yet TCRdb's version contains in-frame clones alone and is incomplete. The profile shows some 86,000 clones, about nine tenths of them singletons. Trimming took 6 bases from V and 0 from J, leaving 11 bases between them. Germline lookup yields CDR1 MGHRA and CDR2 YSYEKL. CDR3 length: 15 residues. This clone was counted between two and nine times. Its antigen remains unidentified. The receptor was derived from a human donor who received an intestinal transplant. The rearrangement uses TRBV4-1 and TRBJ1-4; D gene uncertain. The sequencing here drew on unstimulated CD4+ T cells sorted from spleen or lymph node cells, taken before intestinal transplant. The CDR3 bases are TGCGCCAGCAGTATACCGGGTGCAACTAATGAAAAACTGTTTTTT. It is translated as CASSIPGATNEKLFF.